These T cell receptor beta chains were read from a single sample in a study of blood T cell repertoires in COVID-19. Here immunoSEQ multiplex PCR was the method, and the copy in TCRdb shows in-frame clones only, minus some. The sample lists about 330,000 clones, more than 75% occurring once. Sample: PBMCs or T cells enriched from blood (not recorded which). The origin of the receptors is a woman aged 30 to 39 who had recovered from COVID-19. CDR3s include the opening cysteine and the closing phenylalanine or tryptophan. Each record gives: CDR3 DNA, CDR3 protein, D gene, clone size, J gene, V gene. D genes are given only for firm matches. Clone size is given for some rows only: seen once, a few or many times, or a class if the clone is expanded.

TGTGCCAGCAGTTTTGTGGGGGCGAGGGGCTACACCTTC	CASSFVGARGYTF	.	.	TRBJ1-2	TRBV27
TGTGCCAGCCCGGGACAGGGGTGGGGAATGAACACTGAAGCTTTCTTT	CASPGQGWGMNTEAFF	TRBD1	.	TRBJ1-1	TRBV7-2
TGTGCCAGCAGTTACTCCGACAGGGGGCTGGCCTATGGCTACACCTTC	CASSYSDRGLAYGYTF	TRBD1	.	TRBJ1-2	TRBV6-5
TGTGCCAGCAGCTTAGTTCCCGGGGGGGGCTCCTACAATGAGCAGTTCTTC	CASSLVPGGGSYNEQFF	TRBD2	.	TRBJ2-1	TRBV7-2
TGTGCCAGCAGCTTAAGCAGGGATCAGCCCCAGCATTTT	CASSLSRDQPQHF	.	.	TRBJ1-5	TRBV11-2
TGTGCCAGCAGCCTCGGACTCGACTACGAGCAGTACTTC	CASSLGLDYEQYF	.	.	TRBJ2-7	TRBV3-1/TRBV3-2
TGTGCCAGCACCCCGGGGGGGAGGGATGAGCAGTTCTTC	CASTPGGRDEQFF	TRBD2	.	TRBJ2-1	TRBV28
TGTGCCAGCAGCCTCCGGGGGGGGCCCCAGCATTTT	CASSLRGGPQHF	.	once	TRBJ1-5	TRBV2
TGTGCCAGCAGCAAAGTTAGGCAGGGCCCCTACAATGAGCAGTTCTTC	CASSKVRQGPYNEQFF	.	.	TRBJ2-1	TRBV21-1
TGTGCCAGTAGTGAGGGGGTTAATTCACCCCTCCACTTT	CASSEGVNSPLHF	.	.	TRBJ1-6	TRBV19
TGTGCCAGCAGCTTAGGAGGTCAGGGAGGATCAGATACGCAGTATTTT	CASSLGGQGGSDTQYF	.	.	TRBJ2-3	TRBV7-9
TGCGCCAGCAGCCAACCCGACAGGGAGTGGACTGAAGCTTTCTTT	CASSQPDREWTEAFF	TRBD1	.	TRBJ1-1	TRBV4-1
TGTGCCAGCAGTTTAAGGGGTGAGGAGACCCAGTACTTC	CASSLRGEETQYF	.	.	TRBJ2-5	TRBV27
TGTGCCAGCAGCCAGTACCGGACAGGGTTAGTCAACTATGGCTACACCTTC	CASSQYRTGLVNYGYTF	TRBD1	.	TRBJ1-2	TRBV13
TGTGCCAGCAGCCCGCGCTTAGGGGCGCACCTCCTTGAAGCTTTCTTT	CASSPRLGAHLLEAFF	.	.	TRBJ1-1	TRBV5-6
TGTGCCAGCAGCCCGTCCAGGGGGCTGGAGACCCAGTACTTC	CASSPSRGLETQYF	TRBD1	.	TRBJ2-5	TRBV28
TGCGCCAGCAGCTTCCCACCGCTGCGCCCTCATACCTTCACCCGTAATGAAAAACTGTTTTTT	CASSFPPLRPHTFTRNEKLFF	.	once	TRBJ1-4	TRBV5-1
TGTGCCAGCAGTCGGGACAGTTCTCAAGAGACCCAGTACTTC	CASSRDSSQETQYF	TRBD1	.	TRBJ2-5	TRBV5-4
TGTGCCAGCAGTTTGGAGCCGGGAAACACCATATATTTT	CASSLEPGNTIYF	.	.	TRBJ1-3	TRBV6-5
TGCGCCAGCAGCCGAACTGGGACAGGGGTGAACACTGAAGCTTTCTTT	CASSRTGTGVNTEAFF	TRBD1	.	TRBJ1-1	TRBV4-1